This TCR beta chain emerged from a study of blood T cell repertoires in COVID-19. In the study overall: Acute and convalescent COVID-19 samples came from the United States, Italy and Spain. T cells, B-cell-depleted T cells, or PBMCs supplied cDNA or gDNA.

CDR3 size: 14 residues. Looked up from germline, CDR1 is SGHVS and CDR2 is FQNEAQ. V was clipped by 1 base and J by 8 bases; unmatched bases: 4. As processed by the authors: It was from reference gene primer amplification that nucleated cell counts were estimated. Clones were sequenced by immunoSEQ multiplex PCR, and TCRdb holds only the in-frame ones, with some missing. The V and J calls and clone size were taken over from that table, and D and trimming were inferred from the DNA. This table holds roughly 77,000 clones, more than 60% found once. The rearrangement uses TRBV7-8 and TRBJ1-3; the match to TRBD1 covers 8 bases. The sample consisted of peripheral blood. This clonotype was obtained from a human donor in a cohort sampled during active COVID-19. CDR3 loop: CASSLGDRGYTIYF. The CDR3 coding sequence is TGTGCCAGCAGCTTAGGAGACAGGGGATACACCATATATTTT.